This TCR beta chain was captured by sequencing in a study of cytomegalovirus exposure and HLA in healthy donors. Study-wide findings and caveats: Later analysis suggested links between common viral pathogens and several top significant clusters. A later analysis associated 15,000 or so TCR beta sequences with HLA alleles at a 0.05 false discovery rate.

Germline V CDR1 and CDR2: MNHNY, SVGAGI (reference sequence). J was trimmed by 7 bases and V by 6 bases; bases with no gene match: 9. This CDR3 is 14 amino acids long. Participants comprised healthy donors of bone marrow. With respect to this clone: The antigen remains undetermined.

The PCR employed 60 Vbeta primers together with 13 Jbeta primers. TCRdb's table, derived via immunoSEQ multiplex PCR, lists solely in-frame clones and lacks some. This sample yields approximately 110,000 clones, of which 74% are seen a single time; 3.5% to 5% belongs to the top ten. The genes are TRBV6-6 and TRBJ2-3, with 8 bases fitting TRBD1. The specimen was PBMCs. This TCR was recovered from a woman in her fifties or sixties in good health and CMV-seropositive. The CDR3 sequence: CASRLRQGIHTQYF. The CDR3 DNA reads as TGTGCCAGCAGACTAAGACAGGGGATTCATACGCAGTATTTT.